This passage covers 5 T cell receptor beta chains from one sample sequenced in a study of identical twins (dated by TCRdb to about 2016). Libraries were prepared through 5' RACE. The instrument given in TCRdb is Illumina HiSeq 2000. TCRdb reran the public reads through fastp at Q25 and MiXCR, keeping productive beta chains. Entries are consolidated by CDR3 protein sequence, retaining the most common genes and DNA. A total of 420,000 or so distinct CDR3 sequences appear in this sample, approximately 17% of them only once. Jointly, the top ten make up roughly 12% of the sample. The sample taken for sequencing was naive T cells sorted from blood. The cell subset or site label corresponds to: cells isolated with a human naive T-cell isolation kit. Every receptor here comes from a man aged 45-65 years in good health.

This clonotype was detected a few times. The gene calls are TRBV6-4 and TRBJ2-5, with TRBD1 matching 8 bases. This CDR3 spans 13 amino acids. The V gene end was trimmed by 6 bases and the J gene end by 2 bases; junction bases not matched to a gene: 2. CDR1 and CDR2 (germline): MRHNA, SNTAGT. The CDR3 region is CASRTGEQETQYF. CDR3 nucleotides: TGTGCCAGCAGGACAGGGGAACAAGAGACCCAGTACTTC.

The rearrangement joins TRBV18 to TRBJ2-3; D is perhaps TRBD1 or TRBD2 (7 bases each). In germline, CDR1 is KGHSH, CDR2 LQKENI. CDR3 length equals 17 residues. V dropped 0 bases and J dropped 2 bases, with 15 bases sitting between them. The CDR3 sequence is CASSPPGRGQPTDTQYF. In DNA form, the CDR3 reads TGTGCCAGCTCACCACCGGGGAGGGGACAGCCCACAGATACGCAGTATTTT. Filled out from reference TRBV18 and TRBJ2-3, the complete variable domain reads NAGVMQNPRHLVRRRGQEARLRCSPMKGHSHVYWYRQLPEEGLKFMVYLQKENIIDESGMPKERFSAEFPKEGPSILRIQQVVRGDSAAYFCASSPPGRGQPTDTQYFGPGTRLTVL.

The sample holds many counts of this clonotype. The rearrangement links TRBV7-8 to TRBJ2-7; 10 bases align to TRBD2. CDR1 is SGHVS, CDR2 FQNEAQ, per germline. The CDR3 extends over 16 amino acids. V shed 5 bases, J shed 0 bases, and the junction held 7 bases outside the gene matches. The chain's CDR3 is CASSPVASGSSYEQYF. The CDR3 nucleotides read TGTGCCAGCAGCCCCGTGGCTAGCGGGAGCTCCTACGAGCAGTACTTC. Complete variable domain (other parts from reference TRBV7-8 and TRBJ2-7): GAGVSQSPRYKVAKRGQDVALRCDPISGHVSLFWYQQALGQGPEFLTYFQNEAQLDKSGLPSDRFFAERPEGSVSTLKIQRTQQEDSAVYLCASSPVASGSSYEQYFGPGTRLTVT.

This clonotype has a count of ten or more. The rearrangement uses TRBV27 and TRBJ2-3; no reliable D call. CDR1 is MNHEY, CDR2 SMNVEV, per germline (reference sequence). The V and J ends lost 5 bases and 5 bases respectively, with 11 bases between them. This CDR3 contains 13 residues. CDR3 region: CASSPTYGDTQYF. CDR3 nucleotides: TGTGCCAGCAGTCCGACTTACGGAGATACGCAGTATTTT.

The table lists this clonotype with many counts. CDR3 DNA sequence: TGTGCCAGCAGCGTAGTACTCCAGGGGGGTGGCTACACCTTC. It specifies CASSVVLQGGGYTF. The rearrangement joins TRBV9 to TRBJ1-2; 7 nucleotides match TRBD1. CDR1 and CDR2 (germline): SGDLS, YYNGEE. The CDR3 totals 14 residues. The V gene end was trimmed by 0 bases and the J gene end by 7 bases; junction bases not matched to a gene: 6.